This is a list of T cell receptor beta chains from one sample in a study of CD8+ T cells in alopecia areata. Sequencing used immunoSEQ multiplex PCR; TCRdb keeps in-frame clones, though not all of them. Here the sample spans roughly 110,000 clones, around 53% being singletons. The input for sequencing was CD8+ T cells sorted from blood, taken at week 24, from a patient treated with tofacitinib. These receptors were taken from a human donor with alopecia areata. Each CDR3 is given with its conserved first and last residue. Each record gives: clone size, D gene, V gene, J gene, CDR3 protein, CDR3 DNA. The D gene is left open where the match is weak. Part of the rows lack a size; the others show once, few, many or a class for expanded clones.

>few|NA|TRBV19|TRBJ1-1
CASNDRVIKDTEAFF
TGTGCCAGTAATGATCGGGTCATCAAGGACACTGAAGCTTTCTTT
>NA|NA|TRBV30|TRBJ1-1
CAWSEEPWTEAFF
TGTGCCTGGAGTGAGGAGCCCTGGACTGAAGCTTTCTTT
>NA|TRBD1|TRBV4-2|TRBJ2-1
CASAPGTGYDEQFF
TGTGCCAGTGCTCCCGGGACAGGGTACGATGAGCAGTTCTTC
>NA|NA|TRBV5-5|TRBJ2-6
CASSLVAGDGANVLTF
TGTGCCAGCAGCTTGGTAGCAGGCGACGGGGCCAACGTCCTGACTTTC
>few|TRBD1|TRBV27|TRBJ1-1
CASIKEPSGTGVFGNTEAFF
TGTGCCAGCATCAAAGAACCTTCCGGGACAGGGGTTTTTGGGAACACTGAAGCTTTCTTT
>NA|NA|TRBV19|TRBJ1-5
CASSIGADSNQPQHF
TGTGCCAGTAGTATAGGTGCCGATAGCAATCAGCCCCAGCATTTT
>NA|NA|TRBV27|TRBJ2-7
CASSLWPTYEQYF
TGTGCCAGCAGTTTGTGGCCGACCTACGAGCAGTACTTC
>few|NA|TRBV9|TRBJ2-1
CASSPRMGNEQFF
TGTGCCAGCAGCCCCCGGATGGGAAATGAGCAGTTCTTC
>NA|NA|TRBV18|TRBJ2-6
CASSGQVGRSSGANVLTF
TGTGCCAGCTCAGGACAAGTGGGGCGCTCATCTGGGGCCAACGTCCTGACTTTC
>NA|NA|TRBV9|TRBJ2-7
CASSVDREGYEQYF
TGTGCCAGCAGCGTAGACAGGGAGGGATACGAGCAGTACTTC
>NA|NA|TRBV9|TRBJ2-1
CASSDKGPTSSYNEQFF
TGTGCCAGCAGTGATAAGGGCCCAACGAGCTCCTACAATGAGCAGTTCTTC
>NA|NA|TRBV9|TRBJ1-2
CASSTGGAGYTF
TGTGCCAGCAGCACCGGAGGGGCCGGCTACACCTTC
>few|NA|TRBV12-5|TRBJ2-7
CASGLAWTEAEQYF
TGTGCTAGTGGTTTGGCGTGGACGGAGGCCGAGCAGTACTTC
>NA|NA|TRBV30|TRBJ2-5
CAWSKETQYF
TGTGCCTGGAGTAAAGAGACCCAGTACTTC
>few|TRBD2|TRBV7-8|TRBJ2-7
CASSLAGGAYEQYF
TGTGCCAGCAGCTTAGCGGGGGGGGCCTACGAGCAGTACTTC
>once|NA|TRBV7-9|TRBJ2-7
CASSLDAYEQYF
TGTGCCAGCAGCTTAGACGCCTACGAGCAGTACTTC
>NA|NA|TRBV9|TRBJ2-3
CASSAGGTQYF
TGTGCCAGCAGCGCGGGTGGTACGCAGTATTTT
>NA|NA|TRBV27|TRBJ1-6
CASSLLARGLNSPLHF
TGTGCCAGCAGTTTATTAGCGAGGGGCCTAAATTCACCCCTCCACTTT
>NA|TRBD2|TRBV7-9|TRBJ2-3
CASSLSPSGGTDTQYF
TGTGCCAGCAGCTTAAGTCCTAGCGGAGGTACAGATACGCAGTATTTT
>NA|NA|TRBV13|TRBJ1-2
CASSLQGPNYGYTF
TGTGCCAGCAGCTTACAGGGGCCGAACTATGGCTACACCTTC
>few|NA|TRBV27|TRBJ1-3
CASSLSGGGNTIYF
TGTGCCAGCAGTTTATCAGGAGGCGGAAACACCATATATTTT
>NA|TRBD1|TRBV2|TRBJ1-1
CASREGGEDTEAFF
TGTGCCAGCAGGGAAGGGGGCGAGGATACTGAAGCTTTCTTT
>NA|TRBD1|TRBV5-1|TRBJ1-1
CASSLDRPRGQGSEAFF
TGCGCCAGCAGCTTAGATAGGCCGCGGGGACAGGGCTCTGAAGCTTTCTTT